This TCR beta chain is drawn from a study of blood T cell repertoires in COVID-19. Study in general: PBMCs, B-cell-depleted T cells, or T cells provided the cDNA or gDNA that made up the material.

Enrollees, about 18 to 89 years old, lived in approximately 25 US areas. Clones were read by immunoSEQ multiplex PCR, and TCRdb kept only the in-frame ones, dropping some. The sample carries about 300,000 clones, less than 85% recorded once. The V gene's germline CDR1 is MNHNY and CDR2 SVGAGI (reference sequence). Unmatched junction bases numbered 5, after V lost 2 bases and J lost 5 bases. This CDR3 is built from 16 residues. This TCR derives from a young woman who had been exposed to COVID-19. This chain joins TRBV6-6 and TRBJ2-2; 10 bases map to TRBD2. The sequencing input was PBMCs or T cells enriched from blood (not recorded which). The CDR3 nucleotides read TGTGCCAGCAGTTACCCGCTAGCGGGAGAAACCGGGGAGCTGTTTTTT. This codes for CASSYPLAGETGELFF.